The next 29 T cell receptor beta chains were all read from a single sample in a study of B cell selection in AIRE deficiency. Sequencing was performed with immunoSEQ multiplex PCR; in TCRdb, only in-frame clones are kept and a portion is missing. The repertoire holds thousands of clones, with over 70% as singletons. The regulatory T cell sort gate was CD4+CD25hiCD127low/negative. Material for sequencing was Tregs sorted from PBMCs. All receptors come from a human donor with AIRE deficiency.

This clone was found once. This chain connects TRBV7-2 to TRBJ2-5; 10 bases fit TRBD2. Germline V CDR1 and CDR2: SGHTA, FQGNSA. V shed 5 bases, J shed 5 bases, and the junction held 11 bases outside the gene matches. CDR3 length: 16 residues. CDR3 region: CASSLRAGGPWETQYF. The CDR3 bases are TGTGCCAGCAGCCTCCGAGCGGGAGGGCCGTGGGAGACCCAGTACTTC.

The V and J genes are TRBV27 and TRBJ2-3; D remains unclear. Trimming took 1 base from V and 3 from J, leaving 8 bases between them. The CDR3 has 14 amino acids. CDR1 and CDR2 from the germline V gene are MNHEY and SMNVEV (reference sequence). The CDR3 here is CASSLLGLTDTQYF. In nucleotides, the CDR3 is TGTGCCAGCAGTTTATTGGGGTTAACAGATACGCAGTATTTT.

The chain links TRBV7-2 to TRBJ1-2, with 7 nucleotides matching TRBD1. V was clipped by 4 bases and J by 4 bases; unmatched bases: 6. The CDR3 covers 14 residues. CDR1 SGHTA and CDR2 FQGNSA come from the germline V gene. The DNA for the CDR3 is TGTGCCAGCAGCTACCGGGGACAGAGCTATGGCTACACCTTC. Residues: CASSYRGQSYGYTF.

The gene calls are TRBV7-2 and TRBJ1-5, with D unresolved. Germline-derived CDR1 and CDR2 are SGHTA and FQGNSA. The CDR3 is 14 amino acids. V shed 4 bases and J shed 3 bases, with 10 bases lying between them. Here the CDR3 DNA reads TGTGCCAGCAGCTCCGGACTGGTCAATCAGCCCCAGCATTTT. Translating gives CASSSGLVNQPQHF. Filled out from reference TRBV7-2 and TRBJ1-5, the complete variable domain reads GAGVSQSPSNKVTEKGKDVELRCDPISGHTALYWYRQSLGQGLEFLIYFQGNSAPDKSGLPSDRFSAERTGGSVSTLTIQRTQQEDSAVYLCASSSGLVNQPQHFGDGTRLSIL.

This clone was counted between two and nine times. The chain combines TRBV18 with TRBJ1-1; TRBD1 matches 8 bases. The CDR3 has 14 residues. CDR1 and CDR2 from the germline V gene are KGHSH and LQKENI. V lost 0 bases, J lost 6 bases, and 3 bases stayed unmatched. CDR3 nucleotides: TGTGCCAGCTCACCACCACAGGGGGGCGCTGAAGCTTTCTTT. Encoded protein: CASSPPQGGAEAFF.

The V gene is TRBV28, the J gene TRBJ2-2, with 8 bases fitting TRBD2. V lost 8 bases, J lost 4 bases, and 9 bases stayed unmatched. This CDR3 has 15 residues. CDR1 is MDHEN, CDR2 SYDVKM, per germline. CDR3 sequence (DNA): TGTGCCAGCTTGAGAGGGCTAGCGGGCACCGGGGAGCTGTTTTTT. Its protein is CASLRGLAGTGELFF.

V and J are TRBV6-5 and TRBJ2-7; 8 nucleotides line up with TRBD1. CDR3 size: 13 residues. The ends lost 1 base at V and 5 bases at J; junction bases unmatched: 1. Per germline, CDR1 MNHEY and CDR2 SVGAGI. This chain's CDR3 is CASSYWTGNEQYF. DNA of the CDR3: TGTGCCAGCAGTTACTGGACAGGGAACGAGCAGTACTTC.

The V and J genes are TRBV28 and TRBJ2-7, with TRBD2 identical over 15 bases. The J segment lost 5 bases and the V segment lost 2 bases, leaving 1 base of the junction unmatched. CDR1 MDHEN and CDR2 SYDVKM come from the germline V gene. The CDR3 is 15 residues long. This CDR3 reads CASSLRTSGRDEQYF. The CDR3 DNA reads as TGTGCCAGCAGTTTACGGACTAGCGGGAGGGACGAGCAGTACTTC.

The chain is built from TRBV5-1 and TRBJ2-6, with D unresolved. Trimming took off 3 bases at V and 0 bases at J, with 10 bases between the two ends. Per germline, CDR1 SGHRS and CDR2 YFSETQ. The CDR3 consists of 16 residues. Written as DNA, the CDR3 is TGCGCCAGCAGCTGGGGTGTTTTCTCTGGGGCCAACGTCCTGACTTTC. Protein: CASSWGVFSGANVLTF.

This chain links TRBV15 with TRBJ2-7, with 7 nucleotides matching TRBD2. The CDR3 contains 16 residues. Germline assignment: CDR1 LNHNV and CDR2 YYDKDF (reference sequence). The V segment lost 1 base and the J segment 2 bases; nucleotides outside the gene matches: 8. CDR3 DNA: TGTGCCACCAGCAGAGGAGGAAGCGGGAACCCCTACGAGCAGTACTTC. Translating it yields CATSRGGSGNPYEQYF.

This chain links TRBV2 with TRBJ1-2; D is undetermined. This CDR3 has 12 residues. V lost 6 bases and J lost 4, with 9 bases in between. CDR1 is SNHLY and CDR2 is FYNNEI in the germline V gene. The CDR3 bases are TGTGCCAGCAGGGAAATAGGCTATGGCTACACCTTC. Protein: CASREIGYGYTF.

The V gene is TRBV9, the J gene TRBJ1-6; D remains ambiguous. Trimming cost V 0 bases and J 0 bases, with 1 base left between them. The CDR3 runs to 14 residues. From germline, CDR1 is SGDLS and CDR2 YYNGEE. CDR3 amino acids: CASSVGSYNSPLHF. The CDR3, as DNA: TGTGCCAGCAGCGTAGGCTCCTATAATTCACCCCTCCACTTT.

This chain connects TRBV5-1 to TRBJ1-2; 8 bases are a match to TRBD1. Germline trimming cut 0 bases from V and 8 bases from J; bases unmatched to any gene: 9. The V gene's germline CDR1 is SGHRS and CDR2 YFSETQ. The CDR3 has 15 residues. The CDR3, as DNA: TGCGCCAGCAGCTTGGGATCTTCCAGGGGGCGGGGCTACACCTTC. Translated: CASSLGSSRGRGYTF.

V is TRBV28 and J is TRBJ2-7; tentatively, D is TRBD2 (6 bases). Per germline, CDR1 MDHEN and CDR2 SYDVKM. The germline V and J ends were trimmed by 8 bases and 2 bases, with 10 bases remaining between them. CDR3 length: 12 residues. The CDR3 DNA is TGTGCCAGCCGAGGAGGGGCCTACGAGCAGTACTTC. Translating it yields CASRGGAYEQYF.

The chain couples TRBV2 to TRBJ2-2, with 9 nucleotides matching TRBD2. With 5 bases clipped from V and 7 bases from J, the junction kept 11 bases outside the gene matches. Per the germline V gene, CDR1 is SNHLY and CDR2 is FYNNEI. The CDR3 spans 16 residues. CDR3 nucleotides: TGTGCCAGCAGTCCCGGGACTAGCTCCAGAGGCGGGGAGCTGTTTTTT. It translates to CASSPGTSSRGGELFF.

The rearrangement uses TRBV4-2 and TRBJ2-3; 12 positions match TRBD2. CDR1 is LGHNA and CDR2 is YNFKEQ in the germline V gene. V shed 4 bases and J 2 bases; nucleotides not matched to a gene: 4. This CDR3 has 16 amino acids. As DNA, the CDR3 is TGTGCCAGCAGCCGCGGACTAGCGGGACTCACAGATACGCAGTATTTT. Translating it yields CASSRGLAGLTDTQYF.

The genes are TRBV27 and TRBJ2-5; TRBD2 matches 8 bases. Germline trimming cut 5 bases from V and 1 base from J; bases unmatched to any gene: 6. This CDR3 is 15 amino acids long. CDR1 is MNHEY and CDR2 is SMNVEV in the germline V gene (reference sequence). CDR3 nucleotides: TGTGCCAGCAGTACTCTAGCGGGCCTCCAAGAGACCCAGTACTTC. Protein product: CASSTLAGLQETQYF.

V and J are TRBV5-1 and TRBJ1-1; 8 nucleotides align to TRBD1. Germline trimming cut 2 bases from V and 0 bases from J; bases unmatched to any gene: 3. The CDR3 consists of 15 residues. Germline V CDR1 and CDR2: SGHRS, YFSETQ. CDR3 sequence (DNA): TGCGCCAGCAGCTTTCAGGGGGCGGTGAACACTGAAGCTTTCTTT. It yields the protein CASSFQGAVNTEAFF.

CDR3 DNA: TGCGCCAGCAGCACAGGCGGCACGTGGGAAGAGACCCAGTACTTC. Translation gives CASSTGGTWEETQYF. The V gene is TRBV5-1, the J gene TRBJ2-5; a weak D match, TRBD1 (5 bases). The germline V gene has CDR1 SGHRS and CDR2 YFSETQ. Trimming shortened V by 4 bases and J by 3 bases, and 16 bases separated the two germline ends. The CDR3 extends over 15 amino acids.

The chain is built from TRBV6-1 and TRBJ2-2; TRBD2 matches 12 bases. The CDR3 contains 15 residues. Germline values: CDR1 MNHNS, CDR2 SASEGT. The trim removed 2 bases at V and 7 bases at J, leaving 2 bases unmatched. The CDR3 here is CASSELAGGLGELFF. In DNA, the CDR3 is TGTGCCAGCAGTGAACTAGCGGGAGGGCTCGGGGAGCTGTTTTTT.

The rearrangement uses TRBV27 and TRBJ1-1, with D perhaps TRBD1 (5 bases). This CDR3 is built from 20 residues. Germline CDR1 is MNHEY and CDR2 is SMNVEV (reference sequence). Trimming left V 2 bases short and J 4 bases short, with 29 bases between. DNA for the CDR3: TGTGCCAGCAGTTTAGTTTCGCCGCCGGGACGGAGGCTTGATGGCACTGAAGCTTTCTTT. Translation: CASSLVSPPGRRLDGTEAFF.

V usage is TRBV5-1 and J usage is TRBJ2-1, with a possible D match to TRBD2 (6 bases). V lost 4 bases and J lost 3, with 14 bases in between. CDR1 and CDR2 from the germline V gene are SGHRS and YFSETQ. The CDR3 is made up of 15 amino acids. CDR3 region: CASSLRQGGYNEQFF. The CDR3 region has the DNA TGCGCCAGCAGCCTGAGGCAGGGAGGCTACAATGAGCAGTTCTTC.

The V gene is TRBV5-1, the J gene TRBJ2-7; D may be TRBD1 or TRBD2 (6 bases each). The length of the CDR3 is 14 residues. CDR1 is SGHRS, CDR2 YFSETQ, per germline. The V and J ends lost 6 bases and 6 bases respectively, with 19 bases between them. CDR3 region: CASTGGPGAPEQYF. The CDR3 coding sequence is TGCGCCAGCACCGGAGGGCCAGGGGCTCCCGAGCAGTACTTC.

V usage is TRBV28 and J usage is TRBJ1-2; 7 bases line up with TRBD1. CDR3 size: 15 residues. The trim removed 1 base at V and 5 bases at J, leaving 7 bases unmatched. CDR1 and CDR2 (germline): MDHEN, SYDVKM. This CDR3 reads CASSLSGQGGYGYTF. CDR3 bases: TGTGCCAGCAGTTTATCCGGGCAGGGGGGGTATGGCTACACCTTC.

The chain combines TRBV5-1 with TRBJ2-3, with D possibly TRBD2 on 6 matching bases. V shed 5 bases and J shed 1 base, with 14 bases lying between them. The CDR3 loop spans 15 amino acids. Germline V gives CDR1 SGHRS, CDR2 YFSETQ. The CDR3 loop is CASSGFGGGTDTQYF. In DNA, the CDR3 is TGCGCCAGCAGTGGGTTCGGGGGAGGCACAGATACGCAGTATTTT.

The J gene is TRBJ2-7, the V gene TRBV27; 7 bases are shared with TRBD1. CDR1 is MNHEY, CDR2 SMNVEV, per germline (reference sequence). CDR3 size: 15 residues. The V and J ends lost 4 bases and 0 bases, in that order; junction bases with no gene match: 6. The CDR3 loop reads CASSSLRQGSYEQYF. The CDR3 nucleotides are TGTGCCAGCAGTTCCCTCCGACAGGGCTCCTACGAGCAGTACTTC.

The chain combines TRBV7-3 with TRBJ2-1; unclear D gene. Trimming removed 5 bases from V and 6 bases from J, with 11 bases in between. The germline gives CDR1 SGHTA, CDR2 FQGTGA. This CDR3 region has 13 residues. The CDR3 protein is CASSLTWGNEQFF. In nucleotides, the CDR3 is TGTGCCAGCAGCCTGACTTGGGGCAATGAGCAGTTCTTC.

The genes are TRBV5-6 and TRBJ2-3, with 8 bases lining up with TRBD2. The CDR3 length is 17 residues. Unmatched junction bases numbered 11, after V lost 3 bases and J lost 2 bases. The germline V gene encodes CDR1 SGHDT and CDR2 YYEEEE. CDR3 DNA sequence: TGTGCCAGCAGCTCCCTGGTGGCTAGCGGGCCCACAGATACGCAGTATTTT. Translation: CASSSLVASGPTDTQYF.

This chain connects TRBV18 to TRBJ2-5; TRBD1 matches 8 bases. This CDR3 has 14 amino acids. Germline values: CDR1 KGHSH, CDR2 LQKENI. V was pared by 4 bases and J by 4 bases, with 5 bases of the junction left unmatched. The CDR3 DNA follows: TGTGCCAGCTCACACCGGACAGGGCGAGAGACCCAGTACTTC. This gives the protein CASSHRTGRETQYF.